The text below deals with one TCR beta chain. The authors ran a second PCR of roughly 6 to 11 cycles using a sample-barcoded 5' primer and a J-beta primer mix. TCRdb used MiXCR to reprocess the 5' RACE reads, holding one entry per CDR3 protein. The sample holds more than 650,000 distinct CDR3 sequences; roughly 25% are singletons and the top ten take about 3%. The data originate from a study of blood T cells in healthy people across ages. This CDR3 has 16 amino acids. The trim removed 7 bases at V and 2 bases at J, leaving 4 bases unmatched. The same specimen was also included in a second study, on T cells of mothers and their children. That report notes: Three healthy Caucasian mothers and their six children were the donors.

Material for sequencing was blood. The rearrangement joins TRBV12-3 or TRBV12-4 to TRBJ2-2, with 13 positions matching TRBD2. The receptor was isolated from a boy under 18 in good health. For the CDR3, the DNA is TGTGCCAGCACTAAGGGACTAGCGGGAAACACCGGGGAGCTGTTTTTT. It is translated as CASTKGLAGNTGELFF.